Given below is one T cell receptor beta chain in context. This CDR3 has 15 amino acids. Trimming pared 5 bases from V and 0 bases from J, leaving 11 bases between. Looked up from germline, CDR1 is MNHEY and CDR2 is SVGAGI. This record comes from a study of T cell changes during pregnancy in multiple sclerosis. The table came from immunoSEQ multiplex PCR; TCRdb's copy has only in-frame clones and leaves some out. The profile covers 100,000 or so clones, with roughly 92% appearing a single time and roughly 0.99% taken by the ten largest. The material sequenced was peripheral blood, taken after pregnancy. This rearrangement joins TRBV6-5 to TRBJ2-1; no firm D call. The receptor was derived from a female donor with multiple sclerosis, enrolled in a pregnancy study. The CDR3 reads CASSARLSSYNEQFF. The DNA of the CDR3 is TGTGCCAGCAGTGCACGACTTAGCTCCTACAATGAGCAGTTCTTC.